This T cell receptor beta chain was retrieved from a study of PD-1 blockade in classical Hodgkin lymphoma. Profiled with immunoSEQ multiplex PCR; TCRdb holds only in-frame clones, not every one. This table has 50,000 to 75,000 clones, approximately 88% appearing once. Every one of the patients relapsed after autologous stem cell transplantation (brentuximab vedotin exposure was variable). The CDR3 is 14 amino acids. V shed 3 bases and J 6 bases; nucleotides not matched to a gene: 3. Germline CDR1 is SGDLS and CDR2 is YYNGEE. The sample consisted of peripheral blood mononuclear cells (PBMCs), taken at baseline. This receptor was taken from a human donor with classical Hodgkin lymphoma. The J gene is TRBJ2-2, the V gene TRBV9; TRBD1 aligns across 9 bases. The CDR3 protein is CASSARTGAGELFF. CDR3 bases: TGTGCCAGCAGCGCCCGGACAGGGGCCGGGGAGCTGTTTTTT.